A single sample gave rise to the 18 T cell receptor beta chains below, sequenced in a study of human T cells and chemical hapten exposure. Each CDR3 protein gets one entry after TCRdb re-called the 5' RACE reads with MiXCR. The table includes 110,000 or so distinct CDR3 sequences, approximately 20% detected once. Unfractionated whole blood yielded the extracted total RNA. All receptors come from a human donor in good health.

In this sample, this clonotype turned up a few times. The chain has TRBV5-5 and TRBJ2-7; the D call may be TRBD1 or TRBD2 (5 bases each). This CDR3 has 12 amino acids. Germline-derived CDR1 and CDR2 are SGHKS and YYEKEE (reference sequence). V was cut by 4 bases and J by 8 bases, with 13 bases left in between. The CDR3 reads CASSPSPGQQYF. The DNA for the CDR3 is TGTGCCAGCAGCCCCAGCCCGGGACAGCAGTACTTC.

This clonotype was seen only a few times. The chain is built from TRBV27 and TRBJ2-1, with 9 positions matching TRBD2. Germline CDR1 is MNHEY and CDR2 is SMNVEV (reference sequence). Losses at the gene ends were 3 bases for V and 4 bases for J; bases not matched to a gene: 7. CDR3 length: 16 residues. The CDR3 DNA is TGTGCCAGCAGTTTCTTGAGCGGGAGGTCTTACAATGAGCAGTTCTTC. Protein product: CASSFLSGRSYNEQFF.

In its sample, this clonotype was seen a few times. The chain combines TRBV2 with TRBJ1-2; possible D gene TRBD1, 5 bases. Trimming stripped 7 bases from V and 4 bases from J, with 22 bases between. This CDR3 has 16 residues. The germline CDR1 and CDR2 sequences are SNHLY and FYNNEI. The CDR3 reads CASKFTPEQVFYGYTF. In DNA, the CDR3 is TGTGCCAGCAAGTTCACGCCAGAACAGGTTTTCTATGGCTACACCTTC.

The V and J genes are TRBV4-1 and TRBJ2-3; 8 nucleotides match TRBD1. Per germline, CDR1 MGHRA and CDR2 YSYEKL. V was pared by 1 base and J by 0 bases, with 6 bases of the junction left unmatched. The CDR3 is 17 residues long. The DNA of the CDR3 is TGCGCCAGCAGCCAAGTCCAGGGGGCCATTAGCACAGATACGCAGTATTTT. This sequence encodes CASSQVQGAISTDTQYF.

This clonotype has at least ten counts. The chain uses TRBV2 and TRBJ2-5; unclear D gene. The CDR3 sequence is 16 residues long. The germline CDR1 and CDR2 sequences are SNHLY and FYNNEI. Trimming shortened V by 6 bases and J by 7 bases, and 24 bases separated the two germline ends. CDR3 loop: CASSENSPSAVRTQYF. CDR3 coding DNA: TGTGCCAGCAGCGAAAATAGCCCGTCCGCGGTCCGGACCCAGTACTTC.

This sequence joins TRBV28 and TRBJ2-5, with D maybe TRBD1 (5 bases). Trimming took off 2 bases at V and 4 bases at J, with 11 bases between the two ends. The CDR3 is 14 amino acids. Germline loops: CDR1 MDHEN, CDR2 SYDVKM. Here the CDR3 reads CASSLISGLETQYF. The DNA of the CDR3 is TGTGCCAGCAGTTTAATCTCAGGGTTAGAGACCCAGTACTTC.

This clonotype was detected a few times. The J gene is TRBJ2-1, the V gene TRBV4-1, with D tentatively TRBD2 (5 bases). The CDR3 loop spans 14 amino acids. Deletions cut 4 bases from V and 9 bases from J, with 16 bases between. Germline V gives CDR1 MGHRA, CDR2 YSYEKL. For the CDR3, the DNA is TGCGCCAGCAGCCCTAGGAGCTTGGGAGCTGAGCAGTTCTTC. Protein sequence: CASSPRSLGAEQFF.

This clonotype was detected a few times. The chain has TRBV28 and TRBJ2-6, with D possibly called TRBD1 or TRBD2 (5 bases each). V lost 2 bases and J lost 2, with 10 bases in between. CDR1 MDHEN and CDR2 SYDVKM come from the germline V gene. The CDR3 is 16 residues long. DNA of the CDR3: TGTGCCAGCAGTTTAGTCTCGGGGCCTGGGGCCAACGTCCTGACTTTC. Translating gives CASSLVSGPGANVLTF.

This clonotype was seen a handful of times. The genes are TRBV29-1 and TRBJ2-7; tentatively, D is TRBD2 (5 bases). The germline V and J ends were trimmed by 0 bases and 5 bases, with 14 bases remaining between them. Germline V gene sequence: CDR1 SQVTM, CDR2 ANQGSEA. CDR3 length equals 14 residues. CDR3 bases: TGCAGCGTTGAAGATCTAGGGAGTTTCGACGAGCAGTACTTC. Its translation is CSVEDLGSFDEQYF.

This clonotype was counted between two and nine times. The chain is built from TRBV5-1 and TRBJ2-7; 7 bases agree with TRBD1. V lost 4 bases to trimming and J lost 3 bases; unmatched junction nucleotides: 7. The CDR3 sequence is 14 residues long. Germline V lookup: CDR1 SGHRS, CDR2 YFSETQ. As DNA, the CDR3 is TGCGCCAGCAGCAAAGGGACAGCCTACTACGAGCAGTACTTC. It codes for CASSKGTAYYEQYF.

The rearrangement uses TRBV3-1 and TRBJ2-7, with D tentatively TRBD2 (6 bases). V lost 2 bases and J lost 4, with 9 bases in between. The CDR3 contains 13 residues. CDR1 and CDR2 from the germline V gene are LGHDT and YNNKEL (reference sequence). CDR3: CASSQNGGYEQYF. In DNA form, the CDR3 reads TGTGCCAGCAGCCAAAACGGGGGTTACGAGCAGTACTTC.

The chain employs TRBV7-3 and TRBJ1-1; tentative D call: TRBD1 (5 bases). Looked up from germline, CDR1 is SGHTA and CDR2 is FQGTGA. Trimming took off 3 bases at V and 3 bases at J, with 8 bases between the two ends. The CDR3 contains 13 residues. DNA of the CDR3: TGTGCCAGCAGCTTGGGACGGTACACTGAAGCTTTCTTT. It encodes CASSLGRYTEAFF.

This clonotype has more than one count but fewer than ten. The chain has TRBV4-1 and TRBJ2-1; TRBD1 matches at 9 bases. V was pared by 5 bases and J by 6 bases, with 8 bases of the junction left unmatched. From germline, CDR1 is MGHRA and CDR2 YSYEKL. The CDR3 length is 15 residues. CDR3 nucleotides: TGCGCCAGCAGCTGGACAGGGGCGACAACCAATGAGCAGTTCTTC. It translates to CASSWTGATTNEQFF.

This clonotype was counted only a few times. This chain uses TRBV19 with TRBJ2-2; 9 bases are shared with TRBD1. Germline values: CDR1 LNHDA, CDR2 SQIVND (reference sequence). This CDR3 has 15 residues. Germline trimming cut 11 bases from V and 4 bases from J; bases unmatched to any gene: 11. The CDR3 reads CACTLQGAVTGELFF. CDR3 DNA: TGTGCCTGCACCCTACAGGGGGCGGTCACCGGGGAGCTGTTTTTT.

CDR3 sequence (DNA): TGCAGTGCTAGGAGTTCCAAGGACTATGGCTACACCTTC. This gives the protein CSARSSKDYGYTF. The genes are TRBV20-1 and TRBJ1-2; D is unclear. The V gene lost 3 bases and the J gene lost 3 bases, with 11 bases spanning the gap. This CDR3 has 13 residues. Germline V CDR1 and CDR2: DFQATT, SNEGSKA (reference sequence).

This clonotype was seen only a few times. CDR3 bases: TGTGCCAGCAGCCTAACGGAAGGGGAAAAACTGTTTTTT. Residues: CASSLTEGEKLFF. The J gene is TRBJ1-4, the V gene TRBV3-1; D ambiguous. The germline V and J ends were trimmed by 4 bases and 8 bases, with 11 bases remaining between them. Germline CDR1 reads LGHDT; CDR2 reads YNNKEL (reference sequence). The CDR3 sequence is 13 residues long.

The chain combines TRBV29-1 with TRBJ2-2, with D unclear. The ends were cut back, 4 bases at V and 0 bases at J, with 3 bases in the middle. The CDR3 has 12 residues. Germline V CDR1 and CDR2: SQVTM, ANQGSEA. CDR3 coding DNA: TGCAGCGTTGTTCCGAACACCGGGGAGCTGTTTTTT. Its translation: CSVVPNTGELFF.

Only one count was recorded for this clonotype. This sequence joins TRBV9 and TRBJ2-3; 9 bases are a match to TRBD2. The trim removed 3 bases at V and 2 bases at J, leaving 7 bases unmatched. CDR1 SGDLS and CDR2 YYNGEE come from the germline V gene. The CDR3 consists of 16 residues. The CDR3 region is CASSGGPSGTTDTQYF. As DNA, the CDR3 is TGTGCCAGCAGCGGGGGGCCTAGCGGGACCACAGATACGCAGTATTTT.